A single sample is the source of the 17 T cell receptor beta chains below, sequenced in a study of long-term antiretroviral therapy in people with HIV. immunoSEQ v3.0 was run at survey level. The data were produced by immunoSEQ multiplex PCR, yet TCRdb's version contains in-frame clones alone and is incomplete. The sample has about 26,000 clones; around 87% are singletons. The specimen comprised unsorted PBMCs, sampled approximately 2.7 years after starting antiretroviral therapy. All receptors derive from a man between 40 and 49 years old with HIV.

This clone rates as large. CDR3 sequence reads: CASSEEGTGGAEYEQYF. The CDR3 nucleotides are TGTGCCAGCAGTGAAGAAGGGACAGGGGGCGCGGAATACGAGCAGTACTTC. This sequence joins TRBV2 and TRBJ2-7; 12 bases fit TRBD1. CDR3 length: 17 amino acids. Trimming took 1 base from V and 4 from J; bases not matched to a gene: 8. In germline, CDR1 is SNHLY, CDR2 FYNNEI.

V is TRBV5-1 and J is TRBJ1-5; a possible D gene is TRBD1 (6 bases). The V and J ends lost 5 bases and 1 base respectively, with 13 bases between them. There are 15 residues in the CDR3. Germline CDR1 and CDR2: SGHRS and YFSETQ. CDR3 bases: TGCGCCAGCAGGTGGGGGGCGGAAAGCAATCAGCCCCAGCATTTT. It yields the protein CASRWGAESNQPQHF.

The V call is TRBV7-3, the J call TRBJ2-3, with 12 positions matching TRBD2. The J segment lost 6 bases and the V segment lost 5 bases, leaving 6 bases of the junction unmatched. Germline assignment: CDR1 SGHTA and CDR2 FQGTGA. There are 15 residues in the CDR3. The CDR3 is CASSGTSGHSDTQYF. DNA for the CDR3: TGTGCCAGCAGCGGGACTAGCGGGCACTCGGATACGCAGTATTTT.

By share, this clone counts as medium-sized. This chain links TRBV7-9 with TRBJ1-3; D gene uncertain. Between the trimmed V and J ends, which lost 6 bases and 4 bases, there was a span of 7 bases. The CDR3 loop spans 12 amino acids. The V gene's germline CDR1 is SEHNR and CDR2 FQNEAQ (reference sequence). The CDR3 loop is CASRGLGNTIYF. CDR3 DNA sequence: TGTGCCAGCAGGGGCCTCGGAAACACCATATATTTT.

The chain links TRBV28 to TRBJ1-4; 7 bases fit TRBD1. Germline CDR1 and CDR2: MDHEN and SYDVKM. Trimming at V came to 3 bases and at J to 0 bases, leaving 1 base not matched to a gene. The CDR3 sequence is 15 residues long. CDR3 protein: CASSFQGATNEKLFF. The DNA of the CDR3 is TGTGCCAGCAGTTTCCAGGGGGCAACTAATGAAAAACTGTTTTTT.

With respect to this clone: The CDR3 carries no conserved terminal phenylalanine or tryptophan, so it likely arises from a read error. Because the CDR3's place on the DNA is in doubt, the DNA is left out and the CDR3 is given as listed by TCRdb. This chain joins TRBV11-2 and TRBJ1-2. Germline-derived CDR1 and CDR2 are SGHAT and FQNNGV. The CDR3 spans 14 amino acids, including both terminal residues. CDR3 sequence reads: CASSSDPILGDQPL.

The CDR3 DNA reads TGTGCCAGCATCTCTGAATCGGGACTAGTTACTTGGAATGAGCAGTTCTTC. Amino acid sequence: CASISESGLVTWNEQFF. This chain links TRBV28 with TRBJ2-1; 8 bases match TRBD2. Trimming cost V 7 bases and J 7 bases; bases outside gene matches: 18. The germline gives CDR1 MDHEN, CDR2 SYDVKM. The CDR3 consists of 17 residues.

The chain couples TRBV27 to TRBJ2-7; D possibly corresponds to TRBD1 (5 bases). Germline loops: CDR1 MNHEY, CDR2 SMNVEV (reference sequence). This CDR3 spans 12 amino acids. Trimming removed 2 bases at V and 4 bases at J, with 6 bases between. The CDR3 DNA sequence: TGTGCCAGCAGTTTAGACAGATACGAGCAGTACTTC. It codes for CASSLDRYEQYF.

This clone was observed once. The rearrangement links TRBV9 to TRBJ2-3, with D perhaps matching TRBD2 (7 bases). Trimming left V 0 bases short and J 5 bases short, with 16 bases between. Germline V lookup: CDR1 SGDLS, CDR2 YYNGEE. This CDR3 has 16 residues. The chain's CDR3 is CASSVDGGARVDTQYF. CDR3 sequence (DNA): TGTGCCAGCAGCGTAGATGGGGGGGCCCGAGTAGATACGCAGTATTTT.

This clone has just one count. The CDR3 sequence is CASSPTRVAYNEQFF. CDR3 sequence (DNA): TGTGCCAGCTCACCTACGAGGGTGGCCTACAATGAGCAGTTCTTC. The V call is TRBV18, the J call TRBJ2-1; D possibly corresponds to TRBD2 (5 bases). CDR3 length equals 15 residues. Trimming removed 3 bases from V and 2 bases from J, with 11 bases in between. The germline CDR1 and CDR2 sequences are KGHSH and LQKENI.

The V call is TRBV6-5, the J call TRBJ1-1; D is ambiguous. Per germline, CDR1 MNHEY and CDR2 SVGAGI. V lost 4 bases, J lost 7 bases, and 19 bases lay in between. There are 15 residues in the CDR3. In DNA form, the CDR3 reads TGTGCCAGCAGTTCCCGGGCCTACATTGGGGTTGAAGCTTTCTTT. Protein product: CASSSRAYIGVEAFF.

The V call is TRBV5-1, the J call TRBJ2-7; D assignment may be TRBD1 or TRBD2 (6 bases each). Deletions cut 3 bases from V and 2 bases from J, with 15 bases between. The CDR3 sequence is 15 residues long. The V gene's germline CDR1 is SGHRS and CDR2 YFSETQ. In nucleotides, the CDR3 is TGCGCCAGCAGCTCGAAGGGGGGCAGTACCTACGAGCAGTACTTC. Translation gives CASSSKGGSTYEQYF.

The gene calls are TRBV18 and TRBJ2-3; 7 nucleotides align to TRBD1. The germline V gene encodes CDR1 KGHSH and CDR2 LQKENI. The CDR3 extends over 15 amino acids. The trim removed 5 bases at V and 2 bases at J, leaving 7 bases unmatched. CDR3 bases: TGTGCCAGCTCATGGGGACAGTTGATCACAGATACGCAGTATTTT. Its protein is CASSWGQLITDTQYF.

This rearrangement joins TRBV6-1 to TRBJ1-3; weak D call: TRBD1 (5 bases). Germline-derived CDR1 and CDR2 are MNHNS and SASEGT. V gave up 2 bases and J gave up 4 bases, with 12 bases separating them. CDR3 length: 15 amino acids. The chain's CDR3 is CASSEQGRPGNTIYF. CDR3 in DNA: TGTGCCAGCAGTGAACAGGGCAGGCCCGGAAACACCATATATTTT.

This chain links TRBV19 with TRBJ1-2; 9 nucleotides align to TRBD1. The CDR3 consists of 13 residues. The germline gives CDR1 LNHDA, CDR2 SQIVND (reference sequence). V lost 7 bases to trimming and J lost 4 bases; unmatched junction nucleotides: 4. The CDR3 DNA sequence: TGTGCCAGTACTCCGGGACAGGGCTATGGCTACACCTTC. Translation gives CASTPGQGYGYTF.

This clone is a singleton in its sample. V gene TRBV28 combines with J gene TRBJ2-7, with TRBD1 matching over 10 bases. The V and J ends lost 6 bases and 3 bases, in that order; junction bases with no gene match: 8. The length of the CDR3 is 15 residues. CDR1 is MDHEN and CDR2 is SYDVKM in the germline V gene. CDR3 amino acids: CASSPQTGGYYEQYF. CDR3 sequence (DNA): TGTGCCAGCAGCCCCCAGACAGGGGGCTACTACGAGCAGTACTTC.

The CDR3 loop is CASSRLAGGSSYNEQFF. CDR3 in DNA: TGCGCCAGCAGTAGACTAGCGGGGGGAAGCTCCTACAATGAGCAGTTCTTC. The chain joins TRBV10-1 to TRBJ2-1, with 13 bases fitting TRBD2. The V and J ends lost 5 bases and 0 bases, in that order; junction bases with no gene match: 4. The length of the CDR3 is 17 residues. The germline CDR1 and CDR2 sequences are WNHNN and SYGVQD (reference sequence).